The sequence of this T cell receptor (beta chain) was determined in a study of shared clonotypes between healthy human individuals. Study information: A donor's plate count was three for CD4 naive and three for CD4 memory; CD8 naive had two and CD8 memory one.

Each sample came from a Caucasian adult donor living in Nashville, Tennessee. The CDR3 spans 16 residues. Germline V gives CDR1 SGHRS, CDR2 YFSETQ. V shed 4 bases and J 1 base; nucleotides not matched to a gene: 9. On sorted subsets, replicate PCRs used about 0.2 ug DNA, or some 27,000 T cell genomes. The protocol was immunoSEQ multiplex PCR, while the TCRdb copy is restricted to in-frame clones and leaves out a portion. The sample has roughly 530,000 clones, 90% to 97% seen once. This receptor was taken from a woman aged 25 to 39 in good health. The sequencing sample was made of naive CD4+ T cells sorted from blood. The subset is: CD45RA+ positively selected. The rearrangement joins TRBV5-1 to TRBJ2-7, with TRBD1 matching over 9 bases. The CDR3 DNA is TGCGCCAGCAGCACAGGTTGGGACAGGGTATCCTACGAGCAGTACTTC. It specifies CASSTGWDRVSYEQYF.